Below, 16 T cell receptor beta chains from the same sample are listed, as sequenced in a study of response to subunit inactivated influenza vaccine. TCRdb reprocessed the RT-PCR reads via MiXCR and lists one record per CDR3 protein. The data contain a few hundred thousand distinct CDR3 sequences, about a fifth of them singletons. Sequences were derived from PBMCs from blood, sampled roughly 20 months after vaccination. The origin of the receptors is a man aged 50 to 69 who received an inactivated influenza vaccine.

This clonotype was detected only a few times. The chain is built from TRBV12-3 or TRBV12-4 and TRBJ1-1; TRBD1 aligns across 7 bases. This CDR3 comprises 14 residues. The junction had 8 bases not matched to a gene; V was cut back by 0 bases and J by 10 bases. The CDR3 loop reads CASSLALTGFPAFF. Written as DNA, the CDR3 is TGTGCCAGCAGTTTAGCCCTGACAGGGTTTCCAGCTTTCTTT.

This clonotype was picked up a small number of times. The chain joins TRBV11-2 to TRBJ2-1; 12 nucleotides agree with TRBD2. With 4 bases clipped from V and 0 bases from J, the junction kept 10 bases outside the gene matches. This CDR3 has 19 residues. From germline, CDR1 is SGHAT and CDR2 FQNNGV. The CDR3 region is CASSSTWTSGTDSYNEQFF. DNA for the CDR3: TGTGCCAGCAGCTCTACCTGGACTAGCGGGACCGACTCCTACAATGAGCAGTTCTTC.

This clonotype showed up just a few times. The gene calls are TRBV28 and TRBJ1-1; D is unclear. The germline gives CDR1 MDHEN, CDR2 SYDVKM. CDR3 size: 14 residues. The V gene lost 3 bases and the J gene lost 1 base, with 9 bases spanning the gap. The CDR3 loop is CASSLFRSNTEAFF. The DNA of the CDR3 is TGTGCCAGCAGTTTGTTCCGCTCGAACACTGAAGCTTTCTTT.

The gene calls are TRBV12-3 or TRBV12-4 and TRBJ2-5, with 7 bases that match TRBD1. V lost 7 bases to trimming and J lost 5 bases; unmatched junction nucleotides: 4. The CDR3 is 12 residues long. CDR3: CASTEDRETQYF. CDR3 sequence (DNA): TGTGCCAGCACCGAGGACAGGGAGACCCAGTACTTC.

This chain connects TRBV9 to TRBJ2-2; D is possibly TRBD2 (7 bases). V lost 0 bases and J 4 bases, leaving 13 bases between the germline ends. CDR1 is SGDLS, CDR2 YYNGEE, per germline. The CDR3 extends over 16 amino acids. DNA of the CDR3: TGTGCCAGCAGCGTAGGCGGGGGCGCGGGCACCGGGGAGCTGTTTTTT. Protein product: CASSVGGGAGTGELFF.

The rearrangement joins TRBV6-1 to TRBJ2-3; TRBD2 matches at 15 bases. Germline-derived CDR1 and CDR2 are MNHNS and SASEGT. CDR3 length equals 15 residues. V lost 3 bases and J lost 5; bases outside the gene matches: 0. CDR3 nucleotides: TGTGCCAGCAGTGAGGGACTAGCGGGGGGAGATACGCAGTATTTT. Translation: CASSEGLAGGDTQYF.

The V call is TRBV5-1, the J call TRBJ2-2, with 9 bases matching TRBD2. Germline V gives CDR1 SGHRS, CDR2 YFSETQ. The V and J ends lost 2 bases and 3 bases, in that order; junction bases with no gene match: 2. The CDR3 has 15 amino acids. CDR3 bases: TGCGCCAGCAGCTTTCCTAGCGGGGACACCGGGGAGCTGTTTTTT. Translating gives CASSFPSGDTGELFF.

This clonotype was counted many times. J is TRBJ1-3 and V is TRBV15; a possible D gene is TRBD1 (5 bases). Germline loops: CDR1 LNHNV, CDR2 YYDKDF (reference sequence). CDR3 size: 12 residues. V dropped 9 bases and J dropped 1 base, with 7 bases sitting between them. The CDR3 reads CATEGSGNTIYF. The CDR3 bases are TGTGCCACAGAGGGGTCTGGAAACACCATATATTTT.

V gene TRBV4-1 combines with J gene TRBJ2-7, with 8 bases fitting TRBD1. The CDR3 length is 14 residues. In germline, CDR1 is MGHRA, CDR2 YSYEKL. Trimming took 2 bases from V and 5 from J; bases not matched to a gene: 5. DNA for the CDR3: TGCGCCAGCAGCCAATGGACAGGGAGGAACGAGCAGTACTTC. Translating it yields CASSQWTGRNEQYF.

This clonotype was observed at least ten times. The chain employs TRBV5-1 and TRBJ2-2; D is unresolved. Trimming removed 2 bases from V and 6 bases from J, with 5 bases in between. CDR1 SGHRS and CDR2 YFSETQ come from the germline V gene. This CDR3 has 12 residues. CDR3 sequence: CASSLSAGELFF. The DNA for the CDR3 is TGCGCCAGCAGCTTATCAGCCGGGGAGCTGTTTTTT.

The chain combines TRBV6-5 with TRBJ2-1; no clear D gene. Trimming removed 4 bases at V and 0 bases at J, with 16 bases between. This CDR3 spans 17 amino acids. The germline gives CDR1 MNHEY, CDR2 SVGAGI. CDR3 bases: TGTGCCAGCAGTTCCCTTTTAACTCCGAGCTCCTACAATGAGCAGTTCTTC. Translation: CASSSLLTPSSYNEQFF.

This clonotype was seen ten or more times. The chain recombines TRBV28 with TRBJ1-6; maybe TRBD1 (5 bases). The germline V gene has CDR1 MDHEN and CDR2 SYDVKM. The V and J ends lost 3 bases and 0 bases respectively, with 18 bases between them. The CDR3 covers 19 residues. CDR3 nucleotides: TGTGCCAGCAGTTTCCTCTTGACAGACGTAAGCTCCTATAATTCACCCCTCCACTTT. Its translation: CASSFLLTDVSSYNSPLHF. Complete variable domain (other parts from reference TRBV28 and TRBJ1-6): DVKVTQSSRYLVKRTGEKVFLECVQDMDHENMFWYRQDPGLGLRLIYFSYDVKMKEKGDIPEGYSVSREKKERFSLILESASTNQTSMYLCASSFLLTDVSSYNSPLHFGNGTRLTVT.

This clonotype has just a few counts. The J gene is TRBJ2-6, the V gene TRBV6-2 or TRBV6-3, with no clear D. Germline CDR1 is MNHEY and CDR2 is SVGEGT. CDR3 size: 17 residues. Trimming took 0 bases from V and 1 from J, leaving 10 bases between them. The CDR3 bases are TGTGCCAGCAGTTACTCCAACCTTAGGTCTGGGGCCAACGTCCTGACTTTC. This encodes CASSYSNLRSGANVLTF.

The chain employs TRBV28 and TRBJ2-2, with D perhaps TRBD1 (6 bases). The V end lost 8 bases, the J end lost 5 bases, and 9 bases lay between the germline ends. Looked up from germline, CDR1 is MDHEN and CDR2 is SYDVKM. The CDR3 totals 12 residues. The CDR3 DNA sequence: TGTGCCAGCCTCAGGGGAACCGGGGAGCTGTTTTTT. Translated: CASLRGTGELFF.

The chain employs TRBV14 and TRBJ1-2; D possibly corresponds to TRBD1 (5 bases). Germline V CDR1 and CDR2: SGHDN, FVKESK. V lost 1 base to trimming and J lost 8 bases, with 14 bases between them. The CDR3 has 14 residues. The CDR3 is CASSQGSGIGGYTF. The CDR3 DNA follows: TGTGCCAGCAGCCAAGGTTCAGGGATCGGCGGCTACACCTTC.

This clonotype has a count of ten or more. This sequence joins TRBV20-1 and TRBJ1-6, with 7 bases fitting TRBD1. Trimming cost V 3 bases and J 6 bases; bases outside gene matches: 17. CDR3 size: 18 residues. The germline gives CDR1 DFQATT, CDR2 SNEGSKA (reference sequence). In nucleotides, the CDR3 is TGCAGTGCTAGGTGGACTGACAGTGGGCAGGGGGGTAATTCACCCCTCCACTTT. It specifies CSARWTDSGQGGNSPLHF.